This T cell receptor beta chain was captured by sequencing in a study of response to subunit inactivated influenza vaccine. The germline gives CDR1 SGHTA, CDR2 FQGNSA. V shed 1 base and J 16 bases; nucleotides not matched to a gene: 3. This CDR3 comprises 12 residues. A few counts support this clonotype. TCRdb re-called the RT-PCR reads with MiXCR, one entry per CDR3 protein. The profile shows around 480,000 distinct CDR3 sequences, 9.5% to 13% of them singletons. The receptor comes from a middle-aged man who received an inactivated influenza vaccine. This sequence joins TRBV7-2 and TRBJ2-1; 11 bases fit TRBD1. The sample in question was PBMCs from blood, obtained roughly 47 days after vaccination. CDR3 coding DNA: TGTGCCAGCAGCTTAGGGACAGGGGGCGCTTTCTTC. It yields the protein CASSLGTGGAFF.